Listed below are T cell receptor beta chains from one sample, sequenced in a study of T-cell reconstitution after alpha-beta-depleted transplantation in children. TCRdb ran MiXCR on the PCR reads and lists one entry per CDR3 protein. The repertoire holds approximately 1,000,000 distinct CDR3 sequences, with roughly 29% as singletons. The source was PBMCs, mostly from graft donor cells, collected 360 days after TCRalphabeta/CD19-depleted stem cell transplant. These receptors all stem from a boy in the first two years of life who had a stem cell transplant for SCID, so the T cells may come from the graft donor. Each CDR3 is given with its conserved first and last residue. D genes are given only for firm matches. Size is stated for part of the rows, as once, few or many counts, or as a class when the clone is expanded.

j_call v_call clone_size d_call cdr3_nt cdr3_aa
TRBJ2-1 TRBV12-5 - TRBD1 TGTGCTAGTGGTGGGTCCAGGGGGTCTTACAATGAGCAGTTCTTC CASGGSRGSYNEQFF
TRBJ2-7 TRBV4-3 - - TGCGCCAGCAGCCCCTCCACAGCCTACGAGCAGTACTTC CASSPSTAYEQYF
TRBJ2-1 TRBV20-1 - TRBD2 TGCAGTGCACCGCGCGGACTAGCGGGGAACAATGAGCAGTTCTTC CSAPRGLAGNNEQFF
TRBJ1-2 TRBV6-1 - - TGTGCCAGCAGTGCCGAACCAGGGGCTTATGGCTACACCTTC CASSAEPGAYGYTF
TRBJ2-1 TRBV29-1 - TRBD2 TGCAGCGTCCCGCGGGGGGGTCGGCAGTTCTTC CSVPRGGRQFF
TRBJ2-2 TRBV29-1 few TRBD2 TGCAGCGTTTATGATGGGAGGGGTGCGTCCACCGGGGAGCTGTTTTTT CSVYDGRGASTGELFF
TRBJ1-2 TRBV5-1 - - TGCGCCAGCAGGTTTGAGGCAGCCTATGGCTACACCTTC CASRFEAAYGYTF
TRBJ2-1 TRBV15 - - TGTGCCACCAGCAGGGCAGGGGGGGCAAGTGAGCAGTTCTTC CATSRAGGASEQFF
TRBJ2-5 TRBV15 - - TGTGCCACCACCCCAGATCAAGAGACCCAGTACTTC CATTPDQETQYF
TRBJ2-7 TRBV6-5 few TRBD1 TGTGCCAGCAGTTACTCTGCCGGGACAGGGGCCTACGAGCAGTACTTC CASSYSAGTGAYEQYF
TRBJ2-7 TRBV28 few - TGTGCCAGCAGTTTCGGTAGCTTCGAGCAGTACTTC CASSFGSFEQYF
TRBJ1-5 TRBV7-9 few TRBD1 TGTGCCAGCAGCCGAACTACAGGGGACCTCAATCAGCCCCAGCATTTT CASSRTTGDLNQPQHF
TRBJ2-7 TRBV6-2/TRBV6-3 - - TGTGCCAGTCGGACAGCCACCTACGAGCAGTACTTC CASRTATYEQYF
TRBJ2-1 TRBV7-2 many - TGTGCCAGCAGCCCGACTAGAAACAATGAGCAGTTCTTC CASSPTRNNEQFF
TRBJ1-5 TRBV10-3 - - TGTGCCATCAGTGTCCTGCCAGGGGCCTCGGGCAATCAGCCCCAGCATTTT CAISVLPGASGNQPQHF
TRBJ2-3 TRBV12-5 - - TGTGCTAGTGGTTTGGCCCCCTCGGTCCACACAGATACGCAGTATTTT CASGLAPSVHTDTQYF
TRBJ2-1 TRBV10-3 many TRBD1 TGTGCCATCAGTGAGTTGGGGACAGGGAATGAGCAGTTCTTC CAISELGTGNEQFF
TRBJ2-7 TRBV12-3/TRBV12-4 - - TGTGCCAGCAGTTTAGGGCGGGACAGCTCTTACGAGCAGTACTTC CASSLGRDSSYEQYF
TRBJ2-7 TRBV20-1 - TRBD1 TGCAGTGCTCAGGGGGCATACGAGCAGTACTTC CSAQGAYEQYF
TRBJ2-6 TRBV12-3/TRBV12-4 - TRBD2 TGTGCCAGCAGTTTTCGGGGGGGTGGTCCCTTTGGGGCCAACGTCCTGACTTTC CASSFRGGGPFGANVLTF
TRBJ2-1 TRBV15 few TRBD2 TGTGCCACCAGCAGAGAGCCCCGGGGCCGGGGGGACAATGAGCAGTTCTTC CATSREPRGRGDNEQFF
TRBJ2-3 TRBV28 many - TGTGCCAGCGGCAGGGCAGATACGCAGTATTTT CASGRADTQYF
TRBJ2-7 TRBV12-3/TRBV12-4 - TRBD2 TGTGCCAGCAGTTTGGGGGGGGTCCCGTCCTACGAGCAGTACTTC CASSLGGVPSYEQYF
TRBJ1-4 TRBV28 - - TGTGCCAGCAGACAAAGGGCGGGAAATGAAAAACTGTTTTTT CASRQRAGNEKLFF
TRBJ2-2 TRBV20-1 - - TGCAGTGCTAGGATCTGGATAACCGGGGAGCTGTTTTTT CSARIWITGELFF
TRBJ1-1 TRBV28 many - TGTGCCAGCAGTTTGCCCCCTCCAGTGAACACTGAAGCTTTCTTT CASSLPPPVNTEAFF
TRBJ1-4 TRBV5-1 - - TGCGCCAGCAGCCCCCGTGGAGGGATAAATGAAAAACTGTTTTTT CASSPRGGINEKLFF
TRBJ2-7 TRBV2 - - TGTGCCAGCAGTGTGGCAGGGAGGAACGAGCAGTACTTC CASSVAGRNEQYF
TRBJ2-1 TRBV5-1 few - TGCGCCAGCAGCTTGGTCTGGGGGAACAATGAGCAGTTCTTC CASSLVWGNNEQFF
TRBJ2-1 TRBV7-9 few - TGTGCCAGCAGCTTAGCGCCCGAGAGCTCCTACAATGAGCAGTTCTTC CASSLAPESSYNEQFF
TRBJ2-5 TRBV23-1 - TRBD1 TGCGCCCTTGTGGGACAGGGAGGGCTGGAGACCCAGTACTTC CALVGQGGLETQYF
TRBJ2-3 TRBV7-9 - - TGTGCCAGCAGCTTGTTCCGGGGGAAGGGCACAGATACGCAGTATTTT CASSLFRGKGTDTQYF
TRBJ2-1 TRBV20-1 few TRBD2 TGCAGTGCAACCTTGCTAGCGGGGGGTTTCAATGAGCAGTTCTTC CSATLLAGGFNEQFF
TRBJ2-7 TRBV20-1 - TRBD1 TGCAGTGCTGAGGGACAGGGATATAACGAGCAGTACTTC CSAEGQGYNEQYF
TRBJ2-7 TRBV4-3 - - TGCGCCAGCAGCCAGGGGATGGCGGGGGCGTCCTACGAGCAGTACTTC CASSQGMAGASYEQYF
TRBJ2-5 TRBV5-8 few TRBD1 TGTGCCAGCAGCGGCCCGACAGGGGGGCCCCAGTACTTC CASSGPTGGPQYF
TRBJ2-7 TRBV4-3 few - TGCGCCAGCAGCCAAGGACGGTCAGTCAGCTACGAGCAGTACTTC CASSQGRSVSYEQYF
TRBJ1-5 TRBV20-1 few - TGCAGTGCTAGAGTCGGGACGGCCGGAAATCAGCCCCAGCATTTT CSARVGTAGNQPQHF
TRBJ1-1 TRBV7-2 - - TGTGCCAGCAGGCTGCAGGATCCGTTGAGCGCTTTCTTT CASRLQDPLSAFF
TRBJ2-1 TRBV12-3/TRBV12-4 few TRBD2 TGTGCCAGCAGTCCCCAGGGACTAGTCTACAATGAGCAGTTCTTC CASSPQGLVYNEQFF
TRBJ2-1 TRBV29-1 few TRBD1 TGCAGCGTTGACAGGGGGAACAGAGAGCAGTTCTTC CSVDRGNREQFF
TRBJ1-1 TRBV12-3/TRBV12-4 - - TGTGCCAGCAGCGATGACGAGAACACTGAAGCTTTCTTT CASSDDENTEAFF
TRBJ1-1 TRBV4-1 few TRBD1 TGCGCCAGCAGCCAACTCGACAGGGGCCGTCCCAGTGCCACTGAAGCTTTCTTT CASSQLDRGRPSATEAFF
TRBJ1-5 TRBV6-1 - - TGTGCCAGCAGTGTTCAGGGGAGTCAGCCCCAGCATTTT CASSVQGSQPQHF
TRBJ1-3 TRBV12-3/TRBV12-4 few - TGTGCCAGCAAACACGCCGAAACACTGGCTGGAAACACCATATATTTT CASKHAETLAGNTIYF
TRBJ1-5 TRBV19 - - TGTGCCAGTAGTAACGCGGCGTGGAGTGAGGCCCAGCATTTT CASSNAAWSEAQHF
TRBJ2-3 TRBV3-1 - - TGTGCCAGCAGACGCTTCGGGGATTCTAGCACAGATACGCAGTATTTT CASRRFGDSSTDTQYF
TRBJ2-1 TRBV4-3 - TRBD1 TGCGCCAGCAGCCAAGGACAGGGGGCCTTAAGATCCTCCTACAATGAGCAGTTCTTC CASSQGQGALRSSYNEQFF
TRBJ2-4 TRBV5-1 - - TGCGCCAGCAGCGGAGGGGGCCAGGGTAAAAACATTCAGTACTTC CASSGGGQGKNIQYF
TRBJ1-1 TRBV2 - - TGTGCCAGCAGCGCTAATATTTATGGGAACACTGAAGCTTTCTTT CASSANIYGNTEAFF
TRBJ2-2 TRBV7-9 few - TGTGCCAGCAGCCTAACGCTATTCACCGGGGAGCTGTTTTTT CASSLTLFTGELFF
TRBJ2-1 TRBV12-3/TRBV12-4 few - TGTGCCAGCAGTTTGGGTCCTCCCTCCTACAATGAGCAGTTCTTC CASSLGPPSYNEQFF
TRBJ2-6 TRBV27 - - TGTGCCAGCAGCCTAACGGGCGGGGTTGGGGCCAACGTCCTGACTTTC CASSLTGGVGANVLTF